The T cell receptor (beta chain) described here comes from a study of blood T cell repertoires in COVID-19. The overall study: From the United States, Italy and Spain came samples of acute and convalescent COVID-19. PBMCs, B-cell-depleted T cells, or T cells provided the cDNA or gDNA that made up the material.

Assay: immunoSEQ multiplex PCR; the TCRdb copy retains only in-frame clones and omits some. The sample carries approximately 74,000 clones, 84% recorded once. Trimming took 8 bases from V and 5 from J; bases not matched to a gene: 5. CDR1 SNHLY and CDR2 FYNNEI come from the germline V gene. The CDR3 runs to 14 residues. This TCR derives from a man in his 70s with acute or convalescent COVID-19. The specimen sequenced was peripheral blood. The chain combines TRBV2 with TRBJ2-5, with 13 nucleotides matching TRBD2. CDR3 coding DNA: TGTGCCAGCGGGGGACTAGCGGGGAGGGAGACCCAGTACTTC. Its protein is CASGGLAGRETQYF.